This T cell receptor beta chain was identified during a study of T cell clonality in common variable immunodeficiency. Study-level points and caveats: Fewer deletions and N-nucleotide insertions were reportedly seen in common variable immunodeficiency TCR beta sequences. CVID patient heterogeneity limited repertoire-clinical complication correlations. Compared with controls, CVID subjects had fewer shared TCRbeta clones.

J was trimmed by 4 bases and V by 3 bases; bases with no gene match: 1. Germline values: CDR1 LNHDA, CDR2 SQIVND (reference sequence). This CDR3 spans 14 amino acids. Sequencing was performed with immunoSEQ multiplex PCR; in TCRdb, only in-frame clones are kept and a portion is missing. The data show roughly 20,000 clones, none appearing only once, with about 2.5% held by the ten largest. This clone was seen more than once but under ten times. The antigen remains undetermined. The read stops 3 residues short of the end of the CDR3; the missing end is completed from the germline J gene. This receptor was identified in a human donor with common variable immunodeficiency. The sequenced sample was peripheral blood mononuclear cells. V usage is TRBV19 and J usage is TRBJ2-2; 8 positions agree with TRBD1. CDR3 residues: CASSITGGTGELFF. CDR3 bases read: TGTGCCAGTAGTATCACAGGGGGCACCGGGGAG.